This T cell receptor beta chain was recorded in a study of T-cell memory formation after mild COVID-19. TCRdb itself ran the 5' RACE reads through MiXCR, one entry per CDR3 protein. The sample has around 200,000 distinct CDR3 sequences, 25% to 35% seen once. Trimming removed 5 bases from V and 7 bases from J; junction bases left unmatched: 2. This CDR3 spans 12 amino acids. Germline assignment: CDR1 SQVTM and CDR2 ANQGSEA. The table lists this clonotype with a few counts. This sequence joins TRBV29-1 and TRBJ2-1; 10 nucleotides align to TRBD2. This sequence originates from an adult woman who had mild COVID-19 (a few samples of this study predate the infection). Cell type and time point are not known. The sample was PBMCs or a T cell subset sorted from them (not recorded which). In DNA form, the CDR3 reads TGCAGCGTTTCGGGACTAGCGAATGAGCAGTTCTTC. It yields the protein CSVSGLANEQFF.